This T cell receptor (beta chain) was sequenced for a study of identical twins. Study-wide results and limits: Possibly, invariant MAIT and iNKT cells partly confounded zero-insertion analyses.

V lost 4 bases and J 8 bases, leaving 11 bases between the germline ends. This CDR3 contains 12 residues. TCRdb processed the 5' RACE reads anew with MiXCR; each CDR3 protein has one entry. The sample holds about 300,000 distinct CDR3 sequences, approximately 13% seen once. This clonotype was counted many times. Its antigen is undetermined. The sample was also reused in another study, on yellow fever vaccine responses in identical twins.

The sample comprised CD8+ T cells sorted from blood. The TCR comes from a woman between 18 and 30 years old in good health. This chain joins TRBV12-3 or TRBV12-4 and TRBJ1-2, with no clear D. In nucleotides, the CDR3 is TGTGCCAGCAGTTCTGGGCTAGAGGGCTACACCTTC. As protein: CASSSGLEGYTF.